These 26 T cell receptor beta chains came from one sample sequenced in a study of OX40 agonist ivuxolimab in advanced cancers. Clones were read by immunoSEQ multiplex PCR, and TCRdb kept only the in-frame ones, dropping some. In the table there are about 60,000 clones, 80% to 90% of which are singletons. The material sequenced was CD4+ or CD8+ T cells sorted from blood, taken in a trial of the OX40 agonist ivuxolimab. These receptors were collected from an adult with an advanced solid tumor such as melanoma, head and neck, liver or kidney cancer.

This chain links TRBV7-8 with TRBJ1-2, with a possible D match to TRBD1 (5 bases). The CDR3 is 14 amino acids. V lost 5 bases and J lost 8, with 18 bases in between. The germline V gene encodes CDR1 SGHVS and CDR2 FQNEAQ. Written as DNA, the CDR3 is TGTGCCAGCAGCCTGGGCCCAAACCGGGGCGGCTACACCTTC. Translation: CASSLGPNRGGYTF. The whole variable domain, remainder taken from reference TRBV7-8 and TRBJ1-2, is GAGVSQSPRYKVAKRGQDVALRCDPISGHVSLFWYQQALGQGPEFLTYFQNEAQLDKSGLPSDRFFAERPEGSVSTLKIQRTQQEDSAVYLCASSLGPNRGGYTFGSGTRLTVV.

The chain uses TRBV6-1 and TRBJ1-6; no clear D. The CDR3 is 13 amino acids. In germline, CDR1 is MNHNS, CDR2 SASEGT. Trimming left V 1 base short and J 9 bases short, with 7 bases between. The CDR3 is CASSEGLISPLHF. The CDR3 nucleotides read TGTGCCAGCAGTGAAGGATTAATTTCACCCCTCCACTTT.

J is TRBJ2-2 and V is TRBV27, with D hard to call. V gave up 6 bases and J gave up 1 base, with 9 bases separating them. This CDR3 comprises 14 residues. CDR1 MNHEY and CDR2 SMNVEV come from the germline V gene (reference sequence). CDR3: CASSFDQNTGELFF. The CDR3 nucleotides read TGTGCCAGCAGCTTTGACCAGAACACCGGGGAGCTGTTTTTT.

The CDR3 loop is CASSLGLAGGREETQYF. DNA of the CDR3: TGCGCCAGCAGCCTGGGACTAGCGGGAGGGAGAGAGGAGACCCAGTACTTC. The genes are TRBV5-1 and TRBJ2-5; 16 bases align to TRBD2. The CDR3 is 17 residues long. The V gene end was trimmed by 4 bases and the J gene end by 5 bases; junction bases not matched to a gene: 8. Per the germline V gene, CDR1 is SGHRS and CDR2 is YFSETQ. Drawing the rest from reference TRBV5-1 and TRBJ2-5, the complete variable domain is KAGVTQTPRYLIKTRGQQVTLSCSPISGHRSVSWYQQTPGQGLQFLFEYFSETQRNKGNFPGRFSGRQFSNSRSEMNVSTLELGDSALYLCASSLGLAGGREETQYFGPGTRLLVL.

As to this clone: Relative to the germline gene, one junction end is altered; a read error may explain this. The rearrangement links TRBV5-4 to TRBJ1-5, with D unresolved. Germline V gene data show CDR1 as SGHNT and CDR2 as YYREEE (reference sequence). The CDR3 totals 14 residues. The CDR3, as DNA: TGCGCCAGCAGCCAAGGTGGGCGGAATCAGCCCCAGCATTTT. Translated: CASSQGGRNQPQHF.

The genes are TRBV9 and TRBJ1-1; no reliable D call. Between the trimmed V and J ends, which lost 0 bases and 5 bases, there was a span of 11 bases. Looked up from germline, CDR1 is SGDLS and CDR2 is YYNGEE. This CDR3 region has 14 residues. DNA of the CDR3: TGTGCCAGCAGCGTAGAGATCGGCGGGACTGAAGCTTTCTTT. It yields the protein CASSVEIGGTEAFF.

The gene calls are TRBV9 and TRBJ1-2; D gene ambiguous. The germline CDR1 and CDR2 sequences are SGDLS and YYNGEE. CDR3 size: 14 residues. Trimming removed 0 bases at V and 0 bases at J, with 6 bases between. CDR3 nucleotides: TGTGCCAGCAGCGTAGGAGCGACTAACTATGGCTACACCTTC. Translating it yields CASSVGATNYGYTF.

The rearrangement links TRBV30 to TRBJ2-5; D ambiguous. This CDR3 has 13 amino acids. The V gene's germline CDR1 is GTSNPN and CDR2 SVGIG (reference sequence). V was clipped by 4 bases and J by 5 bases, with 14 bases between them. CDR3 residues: CAWNLGIGETQYF. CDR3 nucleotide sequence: TGTGCCTGGAACCTAGGGATTGGTGAGACCCAGTACTTC.

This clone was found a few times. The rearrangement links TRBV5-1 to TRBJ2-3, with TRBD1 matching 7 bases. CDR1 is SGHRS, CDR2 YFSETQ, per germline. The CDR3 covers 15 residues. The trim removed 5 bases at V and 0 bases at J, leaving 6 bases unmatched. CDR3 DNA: TGCGCCAGCAGACCACAGGGGCCTAGCACAGATACGCAGTATTTT. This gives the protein CASRPQGPSTDTQYF.

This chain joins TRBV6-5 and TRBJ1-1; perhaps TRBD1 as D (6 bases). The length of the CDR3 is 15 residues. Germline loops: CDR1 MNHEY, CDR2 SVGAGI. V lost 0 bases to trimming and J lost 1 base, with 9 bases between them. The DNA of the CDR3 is TGTGCCAGCAGTTACTCCAACAGGGCGAACACTGAAGCTTTCTTT. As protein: CASSYSNRANTEAFF.

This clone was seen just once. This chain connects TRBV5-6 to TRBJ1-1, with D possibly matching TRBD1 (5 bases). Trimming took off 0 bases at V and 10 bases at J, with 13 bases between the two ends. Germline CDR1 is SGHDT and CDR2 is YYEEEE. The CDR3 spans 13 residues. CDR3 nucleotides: TGTGCCAGCAGCTTGGAAGAAGGGGATGGAGCTTTCTTT. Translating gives CASSLEEGDGAFF.

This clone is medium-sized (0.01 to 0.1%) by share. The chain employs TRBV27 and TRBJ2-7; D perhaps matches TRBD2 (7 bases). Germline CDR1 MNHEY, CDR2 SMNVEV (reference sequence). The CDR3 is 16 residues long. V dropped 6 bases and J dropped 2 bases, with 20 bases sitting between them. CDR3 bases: TGTGCCAGCAGCCCGAGGTCGGGGGGCGTCCCCTACGAGCAGTACTTC. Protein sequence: CASSPRSGGVPYEQYF.

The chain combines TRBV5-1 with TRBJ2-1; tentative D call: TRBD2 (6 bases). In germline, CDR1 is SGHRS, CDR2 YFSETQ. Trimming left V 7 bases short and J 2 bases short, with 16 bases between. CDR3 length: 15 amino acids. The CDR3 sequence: CASANTGTPYNEQFF. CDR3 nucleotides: TGCGCCAGCGCAAATACCGGGACTCCCTACAATGAGCAGTTCTTC.

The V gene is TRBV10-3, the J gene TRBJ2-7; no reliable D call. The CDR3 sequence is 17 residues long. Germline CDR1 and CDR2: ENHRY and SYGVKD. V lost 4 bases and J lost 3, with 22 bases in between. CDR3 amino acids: CAISGWVEDTRGYEQYF. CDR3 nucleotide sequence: TGTGCCATCAGTGGATGGGTTGAGGATACAAGAGGCTACGAGCAGTACTTC.

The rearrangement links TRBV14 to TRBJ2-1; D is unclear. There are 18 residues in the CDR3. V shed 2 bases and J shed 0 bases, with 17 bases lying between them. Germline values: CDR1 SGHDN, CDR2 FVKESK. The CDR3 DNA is TGTGCCAGCAGCCAAAAAAAAGCCGCGCTGTTCTCCTACAATGAGCAGTTCTTC. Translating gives CASSQKKAALFSYNEQFF.

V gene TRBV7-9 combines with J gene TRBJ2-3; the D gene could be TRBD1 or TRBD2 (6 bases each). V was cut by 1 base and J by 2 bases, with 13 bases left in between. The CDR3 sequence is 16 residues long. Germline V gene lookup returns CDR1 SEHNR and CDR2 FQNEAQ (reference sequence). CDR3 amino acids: CASSLGRGFLTDTQYF. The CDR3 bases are TGTGCCAGCAGCTTAGGGAGGGGGTTTCTCACAGATACGCAGTATTTT.

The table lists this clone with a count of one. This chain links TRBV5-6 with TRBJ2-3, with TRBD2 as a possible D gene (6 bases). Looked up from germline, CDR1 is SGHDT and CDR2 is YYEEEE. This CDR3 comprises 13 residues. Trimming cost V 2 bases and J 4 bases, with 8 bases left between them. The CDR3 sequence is CASSLLASDTQYF. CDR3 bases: TGTGCCAGCAGCTTACTAGCCTCAGATACGCAGTATTTT.

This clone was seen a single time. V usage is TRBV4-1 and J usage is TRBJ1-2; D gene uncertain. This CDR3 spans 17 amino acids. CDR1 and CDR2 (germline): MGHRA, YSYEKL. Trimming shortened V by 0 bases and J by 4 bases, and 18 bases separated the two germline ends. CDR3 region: CASSQDATQQRSYGYTF. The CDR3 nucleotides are TGCGCCAGCAGCCAAGATGCGACACAACAGCGCTCCTATGGCTACACCTTC.

The CDR3 spells CASSQGYGEKLFF. The DNA for the CDR3 is TGCGCCAGCAGCCAGGGCTATGGTGAAAAACTGTTTTTT. This rearrangement joins TRBV4-3 to TRBJ1-4; D call uncertain. The CDR3 runs to 13 residues. Germline CDR1 is LGHNA and CDR2 is YSLEER. V lost 3 bases and J 7 bases, leaving 9 bases between the germline ends.

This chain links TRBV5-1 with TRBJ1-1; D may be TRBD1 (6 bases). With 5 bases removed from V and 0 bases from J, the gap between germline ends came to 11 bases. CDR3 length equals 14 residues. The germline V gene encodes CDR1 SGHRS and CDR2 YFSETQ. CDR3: CASRRTVVNTEAFF. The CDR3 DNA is TGCGCCAGCAGAAGGACAGTAGTGAACACTGAAGCTTTCTTT. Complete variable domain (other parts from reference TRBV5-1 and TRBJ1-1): KAGVTQTPRYLIKTRGQQVTLSCSPISGHRSVSWYQQTPGQGLQFLFEYFSETQRNKGNFPGRFSGRQFSNSRSEMNVSTLELGDSALYLCASRRTVVNTEAFFGQGTRLTVV.

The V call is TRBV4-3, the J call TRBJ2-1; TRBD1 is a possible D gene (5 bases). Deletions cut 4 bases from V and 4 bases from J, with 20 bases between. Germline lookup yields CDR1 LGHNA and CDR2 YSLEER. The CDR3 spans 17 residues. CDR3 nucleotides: TGCGCCAGCAGCCCCCACGCAAACGGACAAGGTTACAATGAGCAGTTCTTC. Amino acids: CASSPHANGQGYNEQFF.

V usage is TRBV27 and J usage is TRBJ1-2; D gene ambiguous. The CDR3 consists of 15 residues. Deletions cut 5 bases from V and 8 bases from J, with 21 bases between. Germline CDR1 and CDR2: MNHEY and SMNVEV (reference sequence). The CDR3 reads CASSMRELPVGGYTF. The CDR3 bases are TGTGCCAGCAGTATGAGGGAGCTCCCCGTGGGCGGCTACACCTTC.

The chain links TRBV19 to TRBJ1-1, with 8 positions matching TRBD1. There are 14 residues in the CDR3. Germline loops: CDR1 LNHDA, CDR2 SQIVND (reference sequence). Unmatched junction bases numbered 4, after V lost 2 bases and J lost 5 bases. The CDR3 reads CASSITGGGTEAFF. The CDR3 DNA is TGTGCCAGTAGTATAACAGGGGGAGGAACTGAAGCTTTCTTT.

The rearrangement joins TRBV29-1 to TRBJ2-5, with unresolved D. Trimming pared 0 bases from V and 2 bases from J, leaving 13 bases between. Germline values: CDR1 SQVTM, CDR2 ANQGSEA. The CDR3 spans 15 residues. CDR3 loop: CSVEDRIALQETQYF. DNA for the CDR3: TGCAGCGTTGAAGATAGAATCGCCCTACAAGAGACCCAGTACTTC.

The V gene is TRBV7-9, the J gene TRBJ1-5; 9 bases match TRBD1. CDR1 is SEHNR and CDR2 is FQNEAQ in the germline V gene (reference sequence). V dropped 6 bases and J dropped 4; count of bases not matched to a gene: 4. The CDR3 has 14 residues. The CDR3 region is CASSSDRGNQPQHF. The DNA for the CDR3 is TGTGCCAGCAGTTCGGACAGGGGTAATCAGCCCCAGCATTTT.

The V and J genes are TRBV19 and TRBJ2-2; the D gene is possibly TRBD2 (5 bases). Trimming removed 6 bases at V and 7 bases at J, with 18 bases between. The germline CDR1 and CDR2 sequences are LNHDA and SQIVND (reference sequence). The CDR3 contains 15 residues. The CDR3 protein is CASSRLEVRVGELFF. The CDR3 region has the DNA TGTGCCAGTAGCCGATTGGAGGTTAGGGTCGGGGAGCTGTTTTTT.